The 15 T cell receptor beta chains in this list originate from one sample, sequenced in a study of cytomegalovirus exposure and HLA in healthy donors (TCRdb year 2017). Library creation used the immunoSEQ multiplex PCR assay. For the multiplex PCR, a mixture combining 60 forward primers for TCR Vbeta segments and 13 reverse primers for TCR Jbeta segments was used. Entries here come from immuneACCESS through TCRdb and include only in-frame sequences with V and J called. Some clones fail to appear in such tables; in the studies checked, an unresolved V gene covers under half of the shortfall, and the cause of the remainder is unknown. The sample data list 130,000 to 150,000 clones, and just under 70% of these were observed just once. Almost 4.5% of the sample lies in the top ten. Sequences were obtained from PBMCs. Receptors originate from a man between 60 and 75 years old in good health and CMV-seronegative.

The chain has TRBV5-1 and TRBJ1-4, with TRBD1 matching over 10 bases. Germline V gene sequence: CDR1 SGHRS, CDR2 YFSETQ. V was pared by 0 bases and J by 5 bases, with 13 bases of the junction left unmatched. This CDR3 contains 19 residues. CDR3 sequence: CASSLAAFTGQGGNEKLFF. The CDR3 bases are TGCGCCAGCAGCTTGGCCGCCTTTACCGGACAGGGGGGAAATGAAAAACTGTTTTTT.

The chain recombines TRBV5-4 with TRBJ2-1, with TRBD1 as a possible D gene (6 bases). Trimming shortened V by 3 bases and J by 3 bases, and 16 bases separated the two germline ends. Germline CDR1 is SGHNT and CDR2 is YYREEE (reference sequence). There are 16 residues in the CDR3. CDR3: CASSSQPGQYYNEQFF. For the CDR3, the DNA is TGTGCCAGCAGCTCGCAACCGGGACAATACTACAATGAGCAGTTCTTC.

CDR3 in DNA: TGTGCCAGCAGTTTTAGGGGGTTTGGCGAGCAGTACTTC. Protein: CASSFRGFGEQYF. The chain employs TRBV28 and TRBJ2-7; D is perhaps TRBD1 (6 bases). Deletions cut 3 bases from V and 6 bases from J, with 12 bases between. Germline lookup yields CDR1 MDHEN and CDR2 SYDVKM. The CDR3 has 13 residues.

This clone showed up just a few times. The chain employs TRBV5-1 and TRBJ2-7; 8 positions match TRBD1. Losses at the gene ends were 4 bases for V and 6 bases for J; bases not matched to a gene: 9. CDR3 size: 14 residues. CDR1 and CDR2 from the germline V gene are SGHRS and YFSETQ. The CDR3 DNA reads TGCGCCAGCAGCCGAGTGGGAGACAGGGGCGAGCAGTACTTC. This encodes CASSRVGDRGEQYF.

CDR3 region: CASSTSIVSYNEQFF. The CDR3 DNA follows: TGTGCCAGCAGCACTAGCATAGTCTCCTACAATGAGCAGTTCTTC. The chain combines TRBV9 with TRBJ2-1; possible D gene TRBD2, 6 bases. The CDR3 contains 15 residues. Germline CDR1 and CDR2: SGDLS and YYNGEE. Between the trimmed V and J ends, which lost 4 bases and 0 bases, there was a span of 11 bases.

The chain is built from TRBV10-1 and TRBJ2-3; 7 bases align to TRBD2. CDR3 size: 16 residues. V shed 0 bases and J 0 bases; nucleotides not matched to a gene: 3. Germline V gene sequence: CDR1 WNHNN, CDR2 SYGVQD (reference sequence). CDR3 DNA: TGCGCCAGCAGTGAGTCTAGCGGGTCTAGCACAGATACGCAGTATTTT. Amino acids: CASSESSGSSTDTQYF.

The V and J genes are TRBV5-4 and TRBJ2-2, with D perhaps matching TRBD2 (5 bases). CDR1 SGHNT and CDR2 YYREEE come from the germline V gene (reference sequence). Deletions cut 1 base from V and 6 bases from J, with 13 bases between. The length of the CDR3 is 15 residues. In DNA, the CDR3 is TGTGCCAGCAGCTTGCCACGGGGAGAGGCCGGGGAGCTGTTTTTT. It translates to CASSLPRGEAGELFF.

The chain has TRBV28 and TRBJ2-7; unclear D gene. Trimming removed 2 bases from V and 0 bases from J, with 11 bases in between. The CDR3 is 15 amino acids. Germline CDR1 is MDHEN and CDR2 is SYDVKM. The CDR3 here is CASSLGQASSYEQYF. In DNA form, the CDR3 reads TGTGCCAGCAGTTTAGGGCAGGCGAGCTCCTACGAGCAGTACTTC. The variable domain in full, with the rest retrieved from reference TRBV28 and TRBJ2-7, is DVKVTQSSRYLVKRTGEKVFLECVQDMDHENMFWYRQDPGLGLRLIYFSYDVKMKEKGDIPEGYSVSREKKERFSLILESASTNQTSMYLCASSLGQASSYEQYFGPGTRLTVT.

This chain joins TRBV5-4 and TRBJ2-4, with 11 bases aligning to TRBD1. Trimming took 4 bases from V and 0 from J; bases not matched to a gene: 3. The V gene's germline CDR1 is SGHNT and CDR2 YYREEE (reference sequence). The CDR3 has 16 residues. The CDR3 protein is CASSKGQGVAKNIQYF. The DNA for the CDR3 is TGTGCCAGCAGCAAGGGACAGGGGGTAGCCAAAAACATTCAGTACTTC.

The J gene is TRBJ2-7, the V gene TRBV5-6; D call uncertain. The CDR3 loop spans 11 amino acids. Trimming took off 3 bases at V and 4 bases at J, with 5 bases between the two ends. The germline gives CDR1 SGHDT, CDR2 YYEEEE. The CDR3 sequence: CASSSRYEQYF. The CDR3 bases are TGTGCCAGCAGCTCCAGATACGAGCAGTACTTC.

This clone was seen once. This sequence joins TRBV27 and TRBJ2-2; possible D gene TRBD1, 6 bases. The CDR3 consists of 17 residues. Per the germline V gene, CDR1 is MNHEY and CDR2 is SMNVEV (reference sequence). With 0 bases removed from V and 6 bases from J, the gap between germline ends came to 17 bases. CDR3 residues: CASSLSQRPGVAGELFF. CDR3 DNA: TGTGCCAGCAGTTTATCCCAAAGGCCAGGGGTCGCCGGGGAGCTGTTTTTT.

V and J are TRBV5-6 and TRBJ2-3; 10 bases line up with TRBD2. CDR3 length: 16 amino acids. Trimming took 3 bases from V and 3 from J; bases not matched to a gene: 7. In germline, CDR1 is SGHDT, CDR2 YYEEEE. CDR3 sequence: CASSWSASGSTDTQYF. DNA for the CDR3: TGTGCCAGCAGCTGGAGTGCTAGCGGGAGTACAGATACGCAGTATTTT.

The V and J genes are TRBV4-1 and TRBJ1-4; 7 bases are shared with TRBD1. There are 16 residues in the CDR3. Germline trimming cut 0 bases from V and 7 bases from J; bases unmatched to any gene: 8. CDR1 is MGHRA, CDR2 YSYEKL, per germline. The CDR3 DNA reads TGCGCCAGCAGCCAAGATCAAGGGGGCGACAGTGAAAAACTGTTTTTT. Protein: CASSQDQGGDSEKLFF.

The chain couples TRBV28 to TRBJ2-3; 13 bases agree with TRBD2. In germline, CDR1 is MDHEN, CDR2 SYDVKM. The CDR3 totals 18 residues. V lost 4 bases and J lost 3; bases outside the gene matches: 10. In nucleotides, the CDR3 is TGTGCCAGCAGTTCCGACGCGCGGACTAGCGGGAGAACAGATACGCAGTATTTT. This encodes CASSSDARTSGRTDTQYF.

The chain is built from TRBV7-3 and TRBJ2-2; 8 bases fit TRBD2. The V gene end was trimmed by 5 bases and the J gene end by 4 bases; junction bases not matched to a gene: 6. CDR1 and CDR2 (germline): SGHTA, FQGTGA. The CDR3 is 15 amino acids. CDR3 DNA sequence: TGTGCCAGCAGCCCGACTAGCGCCGTCACCGGGGAGCTGTTTTTT. This gives the protein CASSPTSAVTGELFF.